The T cell receptor beta chain under discussion was sequenced for a study of CD8 T cells in ankylosing spondylitis. Study results and limitations: Disease-linked clones were found to be CD8+ and relatively rare in peripheral blood. Matched synovial fluid from ankylosing spondylitis patients was reported to be enriched for disease-linked clones. Ankylosing spondylitis blood seemed to carry a telltale TCR beta motif made of several highly homologous variants.

Germline trimming cut 7 bases from V and 2 bases from J; bases unmatched to any gene: 9. The germline CDR1 and CDR2 sequences are SQVTM and ANQGSEA. The CDR3 has 14 residues. Regarding this clonotype: Its antigen is undetermined.

Generation of TCR beta libraries employed quantitative 5'-RACE incorporating molecular barcodes. One entry per CDR3 protein, called by TCRdb with MiXCR from the 5' RACE reads. This table has more than 200,000 distinct CDR3 sequences, around 25% appearing once. Sequences were obtained from blood, either unsorted or a sorted T cell fraction (not recorded which). The chain carries TRBV29-1 and TRBJ2-7, with TRBD1 identical over 9 bases. The sequence was collected from a male donor with ankylosing spondylitis or in good health (not recorded which). The CDR3 reads CSGAPGTGTYEQYF. The DNA for the CDR3 is TGCAGCGGGGCGCCCGGGACAGGGACCTACGAGCAGTACTTC.